This paragraph reports one TCR beta chain. Its antigen specificity is not known. No base qualities exist here, and no much larger clone lies one base off it. No immune events such as infections were documented for the healthy donors during the collection period. To calibrate time-dependent variance in a beta-binomial model of T-cell clone differential abundance, blood repertoires from healthy donors were used as a training cohort. The training cohort comprised ten or so healthy donors, 3 female and 7 male. An age range of roughly 29 to 64 years, with an average of roughly 45 years, was recorded for the donors. Whole blood from each healthy donor was obtained from a commercial supplier and was collected at three time points 2 to 3 weeks apart. For immunosequencing, genomic DNA was extracted from whole blood that had not been sorted. This record belongs to a study of identifying expanded T cells in peripheral blood (dated by TCRdb to between 2018 and 2020). In terms of the full investigation: Technical replicates were generated by sequencing separate aliquots of the same genomic DNA pool, with four replicates compared pairwise.

The immunoSEQ Assay, which uses bias-controlled multiplex PCR amplification of genomic DNA, was used to profile TCRbeta CDR3 regions. The original methods were these. The absolute abundance of each unique TCRbeta CDR3 region was quantified after sequences were collapsed and filtered. Two models were used to test differential abundance: a binomial model (Fisher-equivalent) and a beta-binomial model that adds time-dependent variance fitted from healthy donors. Clones with fewer than 5 combined templates were removed, and differential abundance was called for clones with a Benjamini-Hochberg FDR below 0.01. Beta-binomial variance was modeled as a function of total template count across the two samples using the form v = (b*log(k)+a)^2. Drawn from immuneACCESS, this table holds only the in-frame rearrangements with V and J called that TCRdb kept. Clones are partly lost; checked studies trace under half to an unresolved V gene and leave the rest unexplained. That table furnishes V, J and clone size, whereas the DNA furnished D and trimming. In all, the sample holds 85,000 to 100,000 clones, and around 89% of those were seen once. The top ten clonotypes cover roughly 4% of the sample.

General conclusions and limits of the study: Around 1.3 differentially abundant clones were flagged by the binomial model between technical replicates, whereas about 16 and 19 were flagged over about two weeks and four weeks, respectively. For all healthy donors, the variance in clone template counts between roughly 2-week samples rose significantly as total template count increased. The beta-binomial model significantly reduced the number of clones called differentially abundant and the false-positive rate across all healthy-donor time intervals. The authors expected biological variance in healthy repertoires might increase further over much longer intervals such as months to years.

V and J lose 4 bases and 3 bases, and a span of 10 bases separates them. The germline V gene (reference sequence) gives CDR1 as SEHNR and CDR2 as FQNEAQ. From the cysteine through the phenylalanine, the CDR3 covers 13 amino acids. Only the CDR3 DNA stays, 39 bases, in frame from base 1. The rearrangement combines TRBV7-9 with TRBJ2-7; the D gene is perhaps TRBD2, from 6 matching bases. This TCR derives from a person aged 18 to 75 in good health. The sample comprised blood. The CDR3: CASSSVSGYEQYF. The DNA reads TGTGCCAGCAGCTCCGTTAGCGGCTACGAGCAGTACTTC.